Below are 32 T cell receptor beta chains sequenced from a single sample in a study of PD-1 blockade in classical Hodgkin lymphoma. Profiling relied on immunoSEQ multiplex PCR, and the TCRdb table lists in-frame clones only, not all of them. The table has 25,000 or so clones, roughly two thirds seen once; the top ten hold 10% to 15%. Autologous stem cell transplantation was followed by relapse in every patient, and brentuximab vedotin exposure varied. The material sequenced was peripheral blood mononuclear cells (PBMCs), taken before the second cycle of nivolumab. The receptors come from a human donor with classical Hodgkin lymphoma.

This rearrangement joins TRBV6-5 to TRBJ2-7; the D gene is possibly TRBD2 (5 bases). V lost 7 bases, J lost 5 bases, and 15 bases lay in between. Germline CDR1 is MNHEY and CDR2 is SVGAGI. The CDR3 totals 13 residues. Written as DNA, the CDR3 is TGTGCCAGCACGTCGGGAAAACTCCACGAGCAGTACTTC. Translated: CASTSGKLHEQYF.

This clone is classed as medium-sized (0.01 to 0.1%). V is TRBV30 and J is TRBJ1-1, with D hard to call. The germline V gene encodes CDR1 GTSNPN and CDR2 SVGIG (reference sequence). Trimming pared 0 bases from V and 2 bases from J, leaving 7 bases between. The CDR3 is 13 amino acids. The CDR3 DNA reads TGTGCCTGGAGTGTCTTACCTAACACTGAAGCTTTCTTT. Protein sequence: CAWSVLPNTEAFF. Looking up the rest from reference TRBV30 and TRBJ1-1 gives the full variable domain: SQTIHQWPATLVQPVGSPLSLECTVEGTSNPNLYWYRQAAGRGLQLLFYSVGIGQISSEVPQNLSASRPQDRQFILSSKKLLLSDSGFYLCAWSVLPNTEAFFGQGTRLTVV.

In nucleotides, the CDR3 is TGTGCCAGTAGGCGATCCAACTTGTACCAAGAGACCCAGTACTTC. This codes for CASRRSNLYQETQYF. The V gene is TRBV19, the J gene TRBJ2-5, with D unclear. Germline loops: CDR1 LNHDA, CDR2 SQIVND (reference sequence). The V end was cut by 6 bases, the J end by 0 bases, with 14 bases between. The CDR3 runs to 15 residues. Looking up the rest from reference TRBV19 and TRBJ2-5 gives the full variable domain: DGGITQSPKYLFRKEGQNVTLSCEQNLNHDAMYWYRQDPGQGLRLIYYSQIVNDFQKGDIAEGYSVSREKKESFPLTVTSAQKNPTAFYLCASRRSNLYQETQYFGPGTRLLVL.

This chain uses TRBV10-2 with TRBJ1-2; 9 bases match TRBD1. Germline loops: CDR1 WSHSY, CDR2 SAAADI. V shed 7 bases and J 8 bases; nucleotides not matched to a gene: 8. This CDR3 is built from 13 residues. The chain's CDR3 is CASTVDRGFGYTF. CDR3 sequence (DNA): TGCGCCAGCACCGTGGACAGGGGATTCGGCTACACCTTC.

V usage is TRBV6-1 and J usage is TRBJ2-2, with 7 bases lining up with TRBD2. The CDR3 spans 15 residues. Trimming cost V 3 bases and J 1 base; bases outside gene matches: 2. Germline loops: CDR1 MNHNS, CDR2 SASEGT. CDR3 residues: CASSEAGENTGELFF. The CDR3 DNA reads as TGTGCCAGCAGTGAGGCGGGGGAGAACACCGGGGAGCTGTTTTTT.

The genes are TRBV30 and TRBJ2-7; 8 bases agree with TRBD1. There are 16 residues in the CDR3. Per germline, CDR1 GTSNPN and CDR2 SVGIG (reference sequence). The V segment lost 1 base and the J segment 1 base; nucleotides outside the gene matches: 9. The CDR3 coding sequence is TGTGCCTGGAGTGGGCAGGGGGCAAAAGGGTCCTACGAGCAGTACTTC. This gives the protein CAWSGQGAKGSYEQYF. The complete variable domain, with remaining parts taken from reference TRBV30 and TRBJ2-7, reads SQTIHQWPATLVQPVGSPLSLECTVEGTSNPNLYWYRQAAGRGLQLLFYSVGIGQISSEVPQNLSASRPQDRQFILSSKKLLLSDSGFYLCAWSGQGAKGSYEQYFGPGTRLTVT.

The V gene is TRBV5-6, the J gene TRBJ2-1; 10 positions match TRBD1. The CDR3 contains 14 residues. Germline loops: CDR1 SGHDT, CDR2 YYEEEE. Losses at the gene ends were 4 bases for V and 13 bases for J; bases not matched to a gene: 11. DNA of the CDR3: TGTGCCAGCAGCAGACCGGGACAGGGGCCCTTCCAGTTCTTC. Translated, it gives CASSRPGQGPFQFF.

This clone was picked up one time. The chain couples TRBV30 to TRBJ2-7; 9 positions match TRBD1. J was trimmed by 3 bases and V by 3 bases; bases with no gene match: 0. The CDR3 spans 12 residues. Per the germline V gene, CDR1 is GTSNPN and CDR2 is SVGIG (reference sequence). CDR3 sequence reads: CAWRDRGYEQYF. CDR3 DNA sequence: TGTGCCTGGAGGGACAGGGGCTACGAGCAGTACTTC. Filled out from reference TRBV30 and TRBJ2-7, the complete variable domain reads SQTIHQWPATLVQPVGSPLSLECTVEGTSNPNLYWYRQAAGRGLQLLFYSVGIGQISSEVPQNLSASRPQDRQFILSSKKLLLSDSGFYLCAWRDRGYEQYFGPGTRLTVT.

The CDR3 here is CAAGFSLGTIQETQYF. CDR3 in DNA: TGTGCCGCAGGTTTTTCCTTGGGCACGATCCAAGAGACCCAGTACTTC. The chain is built from TRBV28 and TRBJ2-5; D unclear. V was shortened by 11 bases and J by 1 base, with 23 bases between the two germline ends. The germline gives CDR1 MDHEN, CDR2 SYDVKM. This CDR3 is 16 amino acids long.

This clone counts as medium-sized. The rearrangement uses TRBV7-9 and TRBJ2-7; D may be TRBD1 (5 bases). V dropped 1 base and J dropped 4 bases, with 11 bases sitting between them. This CDR3 is 14 amino acids long. CDR1 and CDR2 (germline): SEHNR, FQNEAQ (reference sequence). In DNA, the CDR3 is TGTGCCAGCAGCTTAGGGGCAGGGAAGTACGAGCAGTACTTC. Its translation is CASSLGAGKYEQYF.

The rearrangement joins TRBV18 to TRBJ1-1; D gene unclear. V lost 3 bases to trimming and J lost 7 bases, with 12 bases between them. Germline-derived CDR1 and CDR2 are KGHSH and LQKENI. This CDR3 region has 13 residues. CDR3 in amino acids: CASSPAGSVEAFF. CDR3 DNA: TGTGCCAGCTCACCGGCGGGCAGCGTTGAAGCTTTCTTT.

This chain uses TRBV19 with TRBJ1-6; tentatively, D is TRBD1 (6 bases). Trimming took off 1 base at V and 9 bases at J, with 13 bases between the two ends. This CDR3 has 15 amino acids. Germline values: CDR1 LNHDA, CDR2 SQIVND (reference sequence). The CDR3 DNA is TGTGCCAGTAGTATAGCCTCCGGGACAACTTCACCCCTCCACTTT. It yields the protein CASSIASGTTSPLHF.

The J gene is TRBJ2-5, the V gene TRBV5-1; perhaps TRBD2 as D (6 bases). The ends were cut back, 0 bases at V and 5 bases at J, with 14 bases in the middle. Germline lookup yields CDR1 SGHRS and CDR2 YFSETQ. This CDR3 contains 15 residues. CDR3 protein: CASSLDGGRGETQYF. As DNA, the CDR3 is TGCGCCAGCAGCTTGGATGGGGGACGGGGGGAGACCCAGTACTTC.

This clone was seen only a few times. The J gene is TRBJ2-6, the V gene TRBV10-3; D is uncertain. Between the trimmed V and J ends, which lost 4 bases and 2 bases, there was a span of 9 bases. The CDR3 totals 15 residues. The germline CDR1 and CDR2 sequences are ENHRY and SYGVKD. Here the CDR3 reads CAISGGPTGANVLTF. The DNA for the CDR3 is TGTGCCATCAGTGGAGGCCCCACTGGGGCCAACGTCCTGACTTTC.

V and J are TRBV7-2 and TRBJ2-7, with TRBD1 matching 12 bases. The CDR3 has 20 residues. After removal of 0 bases from V and 4 bases from J, the junction contained 16 bases not matched to a gene. Germline loops: CDR1 SGHTA, CDR2 FQGNSA. CDR3 in DNA: TGTGCCAGCAGCTTAGCGCGGTGGGACAGGGGGCGGTCTATAAGGTACGAGCAGTACTTC. The encoded protein is CASSLARWDRGRSIRYEQYF.

This clone was counted a few times. The chain carries TRBV12-2 and TRBJ1-2. TRBV12-2 is flagged as a pseudogene. The CDR3 is 14 residues long. The CDR3 nucleotides read TGTGCAAGTCGCTTAGTAGGGTCCGGCTATGGCTACACCTTC. Its translation is CASRLVGSGYGYTF.

The table lists this clone with a few counts. CDR3 residues: CASSPWTGGGEKLFF. In DNA, the CDR3 is TGTGCCAGCAGTCCCTGGACAGGGGGGGGTGAAAAACTGTTTTTT. The gene calls are TRBV28 and TRBJ1-4, with 10 bases aligning to TRBD1. This CDR3 is 15 amino acids long. The V gene's germline CDR1 is MDHEN and CDR2 SYDVKM. V was pared by 5 bases and J by 7 bases, with 7 bases of the junction left unmatched.

The rearrangement uses TRBV15 and TRBJ1-2; D possibly corresponds to TRBD1 (6 bases). This CDR3 spans 16 amino acids. With 5 bases removed from V and 2 bases from J, the gap between germline ends came to 18 bases. The germline gives CDR1 LNHNV, CDR2 YYDKDF (reference sequence). The DNA of the CDR3 is TGTGCCACCAGCCAAGGAACAGGGACGAAAAACTATGGCTACACCTTC. This translates into CATSQGTGTKNYGYTF.

The V gene is TRBV27, the J gene TRBJ1-4, with 12 positions matching TRBD1. The germline gives CDR1 MNHEY, CDR2 SMNVEV (reference sequence). There are 14 residues in the CDR3. Losses at the gene ends were 7 bases for V and 10 bases for J; bases not matched to a gene: 7. The CDR3 here is CASKIGTGGGKLFF. In DNA, the CDR3 is TGTGCCAGCAAAATCGGGACAGGGGGCGGAAAACTGTTTTTT.

V and J are TRBV7-6 and TRBJ1-5; 7 bases align to TRBD1. Germline V gene data show CDR1 as SGHVS and CDR2 as FNYEAQ. This CDR3 has 18 amino acids. V lost 0 bases to trimming and J lost 5 bases; unmatched junction nucleotides: 13. The CDR3 DNA reads as TGTGCCAGCAGCTTAGCGGTAACAATACAGGGGTGGGATCAGCCCCAGCATTTT. Protein sequence: CASSLAVTIQGWDQPQHF. The full variable domain, with the rest looked up from reference TRBV7-6 and TRBJ1-5, is GAGVSQSPRYKVTKRGQDVALRCDPISGHVSLYWYRQALGQGPEFLTYFNYEAQQDKSGLPNDRFSAERPEGSISTLTIQRTEQRDSAMYRCASSLAVTIQGWDQPQHFGDGTRLSIL.

V and J are TRBV7-9 and TRBJ1-1; D gene ambiguous. CDR1 is SEHNR, CDR2 FQNEAQ, per germline (reference sequence). The CDR3 is made up of 13 amino acids. The V gene lost 0 bases and the J gene lost 1 base, with 3 bases spanning the gap. As DNA, the CDR3 is TGTGCCAGCAGCTTAGCGGAGAACACTGAAGCTTTCTTT. It codes for CASSLAENTEAFF.

The DNA of the CDR3 is TGTGCCACCAGCAGACGGCAGGGTGCCGAAGCTTTCTTT. This sequence encodes CATSRRQGAEAFF. The V gene is TRBV15, the J gene TRBJ1-1, with D possibly being TRBD1 (5 bases). The CDR3 covers 13 residues. From germline, CDR1 is LNHNV and CDR2 YYDKDF (reference sequence). V lost 2 bases and J lost 8, with 12 bases in between.

V and J are TRBV10-1 and TRBJ2-3; the D is unclear. V lost 3 bases to trimming and J lost 0 bases, with 1 base between them. Per the germline V gene, CDR1 is WNHNN and CDR2 is SYGVQD (reference sequence). The CDR3 is made up of 12 amino acids. DNA of the CDR3: TGCGCCAGCAGTGACAGCACAGATACGCAGTATTTT. It yields the protein CASSDSTDTQYF.

This chain joins TRBV28 and TRBJ1-2; D not certain. Germline assignment: CDR1 MDHEN and CDR2 SYDVKM. The V gene lost 2 bases and the J gene lost 4 bases, with 11 bases spanning the gap. The CDR3 spans 14 residues. DNA of the CDR3: TGTGCCAGCAGTTTACTAAGAGGCGTCTATGGCTACACCTTC. This gives the protein CASSLLRGVYGYTF.

The chain employs TRBV6-5 and TRBJ2-1; D remains unclear. Between the trimmed V and J ends, which lost 4 bases and 6 bases, there was a span of 10 bases. The V gene's germline CDR1 is MNHEY and CDR2 SVGAGI. This CDR3 region has 13 residues. The CDR3 reads CASSWLGSNEQFF. The CDR3 region has the DNA TGTGCCAGCAGTTGGTTGGGTAGCAATGAGCAGTTCTTC.

The rearrangement links TRBV7-2 to TRBJ2-5, with D uncertain. Germline V CDR1 and CDR2: SGHTA, FQGNSA. Trimming cost V 5 bases and J 0 bases, with 13 bases left between them. This CDR3 has 15 amino acids. In DNA, the CDR3 is TGTGCCAGCAGCCTAGAACGGCGGTACCAAGAGACCCAGTACTTC. Protein product: CASSLERRYQETQYF.

The chain is built from TRBV7-9 and TRBJ1-1; D not certain. The CDR3 totals 14 residues. V gave up 5 bases and J gave up 4 bases, with 14 bases separating them. CDR1 and CDR2 from the germline V gene are SEHNR and FQNEAQ (reference sequence). The CDR3 region is CASSTKLGGTEAFF. As DNA, the CDR3 is TGTGCCAGCAGCACAAAGTTGGGAGGCACTGAAGCTTTCTTT.

This clone was found a few times. The chain joins TRBV28 to TRBJ1-2, with D perhaps TRBD1 (5 bases). Germline values: CDR1 MDHEN, CDR2 SYDVKM. The CDR3 is 15 residues long. Trimming pared 2 bases from V and 0 bases from J, leaving 10 bases between. CDR3 loop: CASSLTGLTNYGYTF. CDR3 in DNA: TGTGCCAGCAGTTTAACAGGCCTCACTAACTATGGCTACACCTTC.

The V call is TRBV7-9, the J call TRBJ2-7; 9 bases match TRBD1. Per the germline V gene, CDR1 is SEHNR and CDR2 is FQNEAQ (reference sequence). The CDR3 totals 14 residues. The V and J ends lost 7 bases and 2 bases, in that order; junction bases with no gene match: 6. CDR3 coding DNA: TGTGCCAGCAACGACAGGGGGAGAACCTACGAGCAGTACTTC. Protein sequence: CASNDRGRTYEQYF.

CDR3 residues: CANSGTGYHEQYF. The DNA for the CDR3 is TGTGCCAATTCTGGGACAGGGTACCACGAGCAGTACTTC. This rearrangement joins TRBV19 to TRBJ2-7; 9 bases are shared with TRBD1. The CDR3 is made up of 13 amino acids. CDR1 and CDR2 from the germline V gene are LNHDA and SQIVND (reference sequence). The V segment lost 10 bases and the J segment 5 bases; nucleotides outside the gene matches: 9. The whole variable domain, filled in from reference TRBV19 and TRBJ2-7, reads DGGITQSPKYLFRKEGQNVTLSCEQNLNHDAMYWYRQDPGQGLRLIYYSQIVNDFQKGDIAEGYSVSREKKESFPLTVTSAQKNPTAFYLCANSGTGYHEQYFGPGTRLTVT.

This chain links TRBV6-5 with TRBJ2-7; D is perhaps TRBD1 or TRBD2 (5 bases each). CDR1 is MNHEY, CDR2 SVGAGI, per germline. The CDR3 runs 12 residues. V dropped 8 bases and J dropped 6 bases, with 14 bases sitting between them. The CDR3 region has the DNA TGTGCCAGCCGGGGCCTTAGAGGCGAGCAGTACTTC. Its protein is CASRGLRGEQYF.

This chain connects TRBV6-5 to TRBJ2-2, with a weak D call TRBD1 (6 bases). V was trimmed by 2 bases and J by 4 bases, leaving 14 bases between them. The germline CDR1 and CDR2 sequences are MNHEY and SVGAGI. The CDR3 runs to 16 residues. The CDR3 region is CASSYLTGGSTGELFF. The CDR3 DNA sequence: TGTGCCAGCAGTTACCTGACAGGTGGTAGCACCGGGGAGCTGTTTTTT.